This entry is about one T cell receptor (beta chain). This clone was observed a handful of times. Its antigen is unknown. Per-nucleotide qualities are absent, and no much larger clonotype sits a single base away. This sample was taken from a study of shared clonotypes between healthy human individuals (dated by TCRdb to the early 2020s). As for the study more broadly: The cohort included three men and a couple of women between 18 and 49 years of age. For each donor, CD4 naive and CD4 memory were each given three plates, CD8 naive was given two plates, and CD8 memory was given one plate. Blood TCR repertoires of several healthy adults were deeply sequenced to estimate repertoire size and the extent of clonotype sharing between individuals. To increase sequencing depth and limit assay-specific biases, different laboratories used diverse techniques to prepare libraries and sequence TCR repertoires. Between about 0.9 and 8.9 billion PBMCs per donor were obtained by leukapheresis. Study-wide conclusions, independent of this receptor: Sampling was limited to blood, and TCR repertoires in tissue likely differ from TCR repertoires in blood. Naive subsets generally had larger estimated clonotype richness than memory subsets. The small number of donors limited the genetic and exposure-history diversity represented. Incomplete sequencing was indicated by rarefaction of sorted-subset datasets, despite the large sequencing depth. Sharing across a few donors was observed for around 5% of naive CD4, under 4% of naive CD8, 2% to 2.5% of memory CD4, and 0.4% of memory CD8 clonotypes. Compared with non-shared clonotypes, the clonotypes found in all four sorted-subset donors had higher generation probabilities. Pairwise subsampling led to the expectation that sequencing depth would affect the degree of clonotype sharing among donors.

Germline trimming amounts to 0 bases on V and 8 bases on J, with 9 as the count of junction bases outside the gene matches. CDR1 LNHNV and CDR2 YYDKDF are derived from the germline V gene (reference sequence). The CDR3 contains 15 residues, cysteine and phenylalanine counted. The DNA shown is the 45-base CDR3, in frame from base 1. The donors were healthy, HIV-negative adults who had no recently reported acute infections or vaccinations. Only Caucasian adults living in Nashville, Tennessee, USA were represented among the donors. Magnetic negative selection was used to enrich CD4+ T cells, after which naive cells were positively selected on CD45RA and the negative fraction became the memory subset. After blood collection by leukapheresis, PBMCs were isolated using Ficoll-Histopaque density gradient centrifugation and then cryopreserved in the vapor phase of liquid nitrogen. Purity and quantity of every magnetically sorted T cell population were checked by analytical flow cytometry. Genomic DNA was isolated from each sorted fraction and quantified by UV absorbance on a Nanodrop 2000c.

Using the deep immunoSEQ assay, TCR CDR3 regions were amplified from genomic DNA by multiplex PCR. Extracted genomic DNA from each cell subset was distributed evenly across all wells of several immunoSEQ 96-well plates, and each plate was treated as a replicate. For sorted subsets, about 200 ng genomic DNA, equal to about 30,000 T cell genomes, was loaded into each replicate PCR. Purified libraries were quantified with a Qubit 3.0 fluorometer, sized on a Bioanalyzer 2100, and re-quantified with the KAPA Library Quantification kit. A separate single-read 150-cycle Illumina NextSeq 550 flow cell was used to sequence each immunoSEQ 96-well plate. The paper's processing steps were these. Because only junctional sequences without quality scores were contained in the immunoSEQ output, filtering matching that applied to full-length reads could not be performed. Sequences were annotated with PyIR, a Python wrapper for IgBLAST v1.9, and V/J genes and CDR3 were assigned using IMGT germline references. Reads were filtered out if the reads had weak V/J assignments (E-value above 1e-6), no CDR3, stop codons, out-of-frame junctions, or ambiguous translated residues. V3J clonotypes were defined by identical inferred V gene, J gene, and CDR3 amino acid sequence. Percentage overlap between repertoires was calculated by dividing the number of shared unique clonotypes by the size of the smaller repertoire. Three approaches were used to assess repertoire richness: RTK rarefaction, the Chao1 estimator, and Recon v2.1 estimates of unobserved clonotypes. OLGA was used to compute generation probabilities for all TCRbeta clonotypes that the gDNA method yielded from a handful of donors. TCRdb's version of the immuneACCESS table is confined to in-frame rearrangements and falls short of the full clone set. An unresolved V gene accounts for under half of the shortfall where checked; the remainder is of unknown origin. That table is the source of V, J and clone size, and D and trimming were worked out from the DNA. This sample is represented by some 1 million clones; approximately 70% of them were singletons. Jointly, the top ten make up about 1.5% of the sample.

The rearranged chain carries TRBV15 and TRBJ1-2; TRBD1 matches 7 bases in the middle. Sequencing used memory CD4+ T cells sorted from blood. The sample's cell subset or site label, decoded: CD45RA-negative fraction. This sequence originates from a man aged 18 to 29 in good health. The CDR3 reads as follows: CATSRDYPAGGGYTF. The DNA is TGTGCCACCAGCAGAGATTACCCCGCAGGGGGGGGCTACACCTTC.